These 28 T cell receptor beta chains originate from one sample sequenced in a study of T cell responses to AZD1222 COVID-19 vaccine. Generated by immunoSEQ multiplex PCR, the TCRdb table keeps only in-frame clones and is missing some. Here the sample spans fewer than 100,000 clones, over 75% being singletons. The input for sequencing was peripheral blood, taken on day 0 of AZD1222 vaccination. The receptors were sampled from an adult in good health.

The chain links TRBV6-5 to TRBJ1-5, with 10 bases that match TRBD1. This CDR3 is 15 amino acids long. J gave up 6 bases and V 6 bases, and 8 bases lay outside the gene matches. Germline-derived CDR1 and CDR2 are MNHEY and SVGAGI. CDR3 coding DNA: TGTGCCAGCAGCCGCGGGACAGGGGAGGGTCAGCCCCAGCATTTT. Its translation: CASSRGTGEGQPQHF.

The V gene is TRBV23-1, the J gene TRBJ2-7, with D perhaps matching TRBD1 or TRBD2 (5 bases each). TRBV23-1 is treated as an ORF (open reading frame) with a function not yet certain. The CDR3 consists of 13 residues. V lost 11 bases and J lost 2, with 16 bases in between. DNA of the CDR3: TGCGCCCCCAGGGACCTATCTCCCTACGAGCAGTACTTC. Encoded protein: CAPRDLSPYEQYF.

The CDR3 DNA sequence: TGTGCCAGCAGTTTAGGGGACAGGGTAGGTGGCTACACCTTC. Its translation: CASSLGDRVGGYTF. The rearrangement uses TRBV27 and TRBJ1-2; 9 positions agree with TRBD1. Germline V lookup: CDR1 MNHEY, CDR2 SMNVEV (reference sequence). Unmatched junction bases numbered 5, after V lost 2 bases and J lost 7 bases. The CDR3 contains 14 residues.

This chain uses TRBV28 with TRBJ2-5; the match to TRBD1 covers 8 bases. The germline gives CDR1 MDHEN, CDR2 SYDVKM. V dropped 6 bases and J dropped 3; count of bases not matched to a gene: 3. The CDR3 loop spans 13 amino acids. The CDR3 bases are TGTGCCAGCAGGCAGGGGGCTGAAGAGACCCAGTACTTC. Its translation is CASRQGAEETQYF. The full variable domain, its missing parts supplied by reference TRBV28 and TRBJ2-5, is DVKVTQSSRYLVKRTGEKVFLECVQDMDHENMFWYRQDPGLGLRLIYFSYDVKMKEKGDIPEGYSVSREKKERFSLILESASTNQTSMYLCASRQGAEETQYFGPGTRLLVL.

The rearrangement links TRBV7-9 to TRBJ2-7; 14 bases map to TRBD2. The V and J ends lost 5 bases and 3 bases, in that order; junction bases with no gene match: 6. CDR3 length: 16 amino acids. CDR1 and CDR2 (germline): SEHNR, FQNEAQ (reference sequence). CDR3 nucleotides: TGTGCCAGCAGCCACGGAGGACTAGCGGGAGGCTACGAGCAGTACTTC. This codes for CASSHGGLAGGYEQYF. The full variable domain, its missing parts supplied by reference TRBV7-9 and TRBJ2-7, is DTGVSQNPRHKITKRGQNVTFRCDPISEHNRLYWYRQTLGQGPEFLTYFQNEAQLEKSRLLSDRFSAERPKGSFSTLEIQRTEQGDSAMYLCASSHGGLAGGYEQYFGPGTRLTVT.

The rearrangement links TRBV5-4 to TRBJ2-3, with 7 bases that match TRBD2. The trim removed 4 bases at V and 4 bases at J, leaving 12 bases unmatched. CDR3 length: 16 residues. The V gene's germline CDR1 is SGHNT and CDR2 YYREEE (reference sequence). CDR3 sequence (DNA): TGTGCCAGCAGCGGCCCAGGGCGGGAGAGGTCAGATACGCAGTATTTT. Translated: CASSGPGRERSDTQYF.

This rearrangement joins TRBV18 to TRBJ1-1; D is perhaps TRBD1 (5 bases). Trimming took off 0 bases at V and 3 bases at J, with 11 bases between the two ends. CDR1 and CDR2 (germline): KGHSH, LQKENI. The CDR3 sequence is 15 residues long. The CDR3 sequence is CASSPPAGRDTEAFF. CDR3 in DNA: TGTGCCAGCTCACCACCAGCAGGGCGGGACACTGAAGCTTTCTTT.

This clone was seen only once. The chain carries TRBV29-1 and TRBJ2-5; D perhaps matches TRBD2 (6 bases). This CDR3 is built from 14 residues. Germline V gives CDR1 SQVTM, CDR2 ANQGSEA. V was cut by 7 bases and J by 3 bases, with 18 bases left in between. Written as DNA, the CDR3 is TGCAGCGCCGCCCGGGACTTGAACGAAGAGACCCAGTACTTC. Residues: CSAARDLNEETQYF.

This clone came up a few times. J is TRBJ2-5 and V is TRBV3-1 (or the pseudogene TRBV3-2); possibly TRBD2 for D (6 bases). Trimming removed 0 bases from V and 5 bases from J, with 13 bases in between. The CDR3 extends over 15 amino acids. Germline V lookup: CDR1 LGHDT, CDR2 YNNKEL (reference sequence). Written as DNA, the CDR3 is TGTGCCAGCAGCCAAGATACACGGGAGAGTGAGACCCAGTACTTC. It translates to CASSQDTRESETQYF.

The V gene is TRBV19, the J gene TRBJ1-5; D is unresolved. Per the germline V gene, CDR1 is LNHDA and CDR2 is SQIVND (reference sequence). V lost 2 bases and J lost 6, with 11 bases in between. The CDR3 contains 14 residues. The CDR3 here is CASSIIGVSQPQHF. CDR3 in DNA: TGTGCCAGTAGTATAATTGGGGTGAGTCAGCCCCAGCATTTT. The whole variable domain, remainder taken from reference TRBV19 and TRBJ1-5, is DGGITQSPKYLFRKEGQNVTLSCEQNLNHDAMYWYRQDPGQGLRLIYYSQIVNDFQKGDIAEGYSVSREKKESFPLTVTSAQKNPTAFYLCASSIIGVSQPQHFGDGTRLSIL.

The chain recombines TRBV14 with TRBJ1-1; no clear D gene. V lost 4 bases to trimming and J lost 0 bases, with 6 bases between them. CDR1 and CDR2 (germline): SGHDN, FVKESK. The CDR3 is 13 amino acids. Here the CDR3 reads CASSPSMNTEAFF. CDR3 coding DNA: TGTGCCAGCAGCCCTTCCATGAACACTGAAGCTTTCTTT.

The chain has TRBV7-3 and TRBJ1-1; D might be TRBD1 (6 bases). CDR1 is SGHTA, CDR2 FQGTGA, per germline. V lost 1 base to trimming and J lost 1 base, with 10 bases between them. This CDR3 contains 15 residues. CDR3 nucleotides: TGTGCCAGCAGCTTAAACAGGGTAGAGAACACTGAAGCTTTCTTT. As protein: CASSLNRVENTEAFF.

This rearrangement joins TRBV27 to TRBJ2-7; TRBD2 is a possible D gene (5 bases). Per the germline V gene, CDR1 is MNHEY and CDR2 is SMNVEV (reference sequence). Trimming stripped 8 bases from V and 7 bases from J, with 15 bases between. The CDR3 runs to 12 residues. The CDR3 protein is CASPPGKREQYF. The CDR3 DNA reads TGTGCCAGCCCACCGGGAAAGAGGGAGCAGTACTTC.

The chain couples TRBV5-1 to TRBJ2-1; 7 bases map to TRBD1. CDR3 size: 14 residues. Trimming took 5 bases from V and 4 from J; bases not matched to a gene: 6. The germline V gene has CDR1 SGHRS and CDR2 YFSETQ. This CDR3 reads CASSSDREYNEQFF. The CDR3 DNA is TGCGCCAGCAGTTCTGACAGGGAGTACAATGAGCAGTTCTTC.

This chain uses TRBV18 with TRBJ2-2, with 10 bases that match TRBD2. V gave up 0 bases and J gave up 6 bases; unmatched junction bases: 4. The length of the CDR3 is 16 residues. Germline V lookup: CDR1 KGHSH, CDR2 LQKENI. CDR3 in amino acids: CASSPPSSGRAGELFF. CDR3 DNA sequence: TGTGCCAGCTCACCACCCTCTAGCGGGAGAGCCGGGGAGCTGTTTTTT.

The chain carries TRBV9 and TRBJ1-3; D is unresolved. Germline V gene lookup returns CDR1 SGDLS and CDR2 YYNGEE. The V end was cut by 4 bases, the J end by 0 bases, with 11 bases between. This CDR3 is built from 15 residues. As DNA, the CDR3 is TGTGCCAGCAGCTTCGGTCCGGACTCTGGAAACACCATATATTTT. This gives the protein CASSFGPDSGNTIYF.

The chain uses TRBV5-4 and TRBJ2-3; TRBD2 matches at 12 bases. The V and J ends lost 0 bases and 6 bases, in that order; junction bases with no gene match: 5. The CDR3 is 16 amino acids. CDR1 and CDR2 from the germline V gene are SGHNT and YYREEE (reference sequence). The CDR3: CASSLARTSGADTQYF. The DNA of the CDR3 is TGTGCCAGCAGCTTGGCCCGGACTAGCGGGGCGGATACGCAGTATTTT.

V and J are TRBV4-3 and TRBJ2-3; a weak D match, TRBD2 (6 bases). Trimming left V 1 base short and J 0 bases short, with 11 bases between. CDR3 size: 16 residues. The germline gives CDR1 LGHNA, CDR2 YSLEER. CDR3 nucleotide sequence: TGCGCCAGCAGCCAAGTCGGGGCGGGGAGCACAGATACGCAGTATTTT. Its protein is CASSQVGAGSTDTQYF.

The rearrangement uses TRBV7-8 and TRBJ1-3; D uncertain. CDR3 size: 17 residues. Germline V gene lookup returns CDR1 SGHVS and CDR2 FQNEAQ. V was shortened by 4 bases and J by 0 bases, with 16 bases between the two germline ends. The CDR3 coding sequence is TGTGCCAGCAGCTCGACATCTTTGAGCCTCTCTGGAAACACCATATATTTT. Translation gives CASSSTSLSLSGNTIYF.

The CDR3 sequence is CASSAEAGGLDTQYF. The CDR3 DNA sequence: TGTGCCAGCAGCGCGGAAGCGGGAGGCTTAGATACGCAGTATTTT. The chain couples TRBV9 to TRBJ2-3, with 9 nucleotides matching TRBD2. V lost 3 bases to trimming and J lost 5 bases; unmatched junction nucleotides: 7. The CDR3 spans 15 residues. Germline V CDR1 and CDR2: SGDLS, YYNGEE.

The chain joins TRBV28 to TRBJ2-1; TRBD1 agrees at 9 bases. This CDR3 comprises 15 residues. CDR1 is MDHEN and CDR2 is SYDVKM in the germline V gene. The ends lost 1 base at V and 5 bases at J; junction bases unmatched: 3. The CDR3 reads CASSLSGTGNNEQFF. In nucleotides, the CDR3 is TGTGCCAGCAGTTTATCCGGGACAGGGAACAATGAGCAGTTCTTC.

V is TRBV7-9 and J is TRBJ1-2; possibly TRBD1 for D (6 bases). The CDR3 length is 15 residues. Germline lookup yields CDR1 SEHNR and CDR2 FQNEAQ (reference sequence). V was trimmed by 1 base and J by 2 bases, leaving 11 bases between them. CDR3 protein: CASSLGLGANYGYTF. CDR3 nucleotide sequence: TGTGCCAGCAGCTTAGGTCTGGGGGCAAACTATGGCTACACCTTC.

This clone was seen just once. The chain carries TRBV10-3 and TRBJ2-2; D is ambiguous. The germline V gene has CDR1 ENHRY and CDR2 SYGVKD. The length of the CDR3 is 15 residues. V lost 0 bases and J lost 2, with 7 bases in between. CDR3 in amino acids: CAISESQDNTGELFF. Written as DNA, the CDR3 is TGTGCCATCAGTGAGTCGCAGGATAACACCGGGGAGCTGTTTTTT.

The chain couples TRBV7-9 to TRBJ2-7; 11 bases line up with TRBD1. CDR1 and CDR2 (germline): SEHNR, FQNEAQ (reference sequence). There are 16 residues in the CDR3. Trimming at V came to 5 bases and at J to 5 bases, leaving 11 bases not matched to a gene. CDR3 protein: CASSQSGDRGRHEQYF. As DNA, the CDR3 is TGTGCCAGCAGCCAAAGCGGGGACAGGGGGAGGCACGAGCAGTACTTC.

This clone was seen a few times. In DNA form, the CDR3 reads TGTGCCAGCAGTTCCCAGGGGACAGGGGGGAACACTGAAGCTTTCTTT. Its translation is CASSSQGTGGNTEAFF. The rearrangement links TRBV6-2 or TRBV6-3 to TRBJ1-1; 11 nucleotides agree with TRBD1. Germline V gives CDR1 MNHEY, CDR2 SVGEGT. J lost 1 base, V lost 4 bases, and 5 bases had no gene match. This CDR3 spans 16 amino acids.

CDR3 amino acids: CASSLDLNTEAFF. The CDR3 nucleotides are TGTGCCAGCAGCTTAGATCTGAACACTGAAGCTTTCTTT. J is TRBJ1-1 and V is TRBV7-6; D unresolved. The CDR3 runs to 13 residues. Per germline, CDR1 SGHVS and CDR2 FNYEAQ. V gave up 1 base and J gave up 0 bases, with 3 bases separating them.

V gene TRBV5-1 combines with J gene TRBJ1-3; D may be TRBD1 (6 bases). The germline V and J ends were trimmed by 2 bases and 1 base, with 10 bases remaining between them. Germline CDR1 SGHRS, CDR2 YFSETQ. The CDR3 runs 15 residues. The CDR3 bases are TGCGCCAGCAGCTTACAGGGCTCTTCTGGAAACACCATATATTTT. This codes for CASSLQGSSGNTIYF.

The J gene is TRBJ1-5, the V gene TRBV19; D not resolved. This CDR3 is built from 17 residues. V shed 4 bases and J shed 0 bases, with 16 bases lying between them. CDR1 and CDR2 from the germline V gene are LNHDA and SQIVND (reference sequence). The DNA for the CDR3 is TGTGCCAGTAGTACGGGTCCCGCCCGCTATAGCAATCAGCCCCAGCATTTT. It specifies CASSTGPARYSNQPQHF.